The following is a T cell receptor (beta chain) sequence with its context. The antigen is not known. The sample belongs to a study of T cell responses to AZD1222 COVID-19 vaccine. The study, taken as a whole, reports: Spike as a whole was targeted by vaccine-associated CD4 TCRs, dominant at 160-218 and 743-854. Two AZD1222 administrations were followed by greater Spike-specific TCR breadth and depth.

Some clones are missing from TCRdb's copy, which holds only in-frame ones; the method was immunoSEQ multiplex PCR. The table has approximately 150,000 clones, about 91% seen once. The material sequenced was peripheral blood, taken on day 0 of AZD1222 vaccination. This TCR came from an adult in good health.

The CDR3, as DNA: TGCGCCAGCAGTCCTGTCGGCCCTGGGCGGACCGGGGAGCTGTTTTTT. This sequence encodes CASSPVGPGRTGELFF. The chain links TRBV4-3 to TRBJ2-2; D is unresolved. CDR3 size: 16 residues. V was clipped by 6 bases and J by 5 bases, with 19 bases between them. Germline V gene lookup returns CDR1 LGHNA and CDR2 YSLEER.